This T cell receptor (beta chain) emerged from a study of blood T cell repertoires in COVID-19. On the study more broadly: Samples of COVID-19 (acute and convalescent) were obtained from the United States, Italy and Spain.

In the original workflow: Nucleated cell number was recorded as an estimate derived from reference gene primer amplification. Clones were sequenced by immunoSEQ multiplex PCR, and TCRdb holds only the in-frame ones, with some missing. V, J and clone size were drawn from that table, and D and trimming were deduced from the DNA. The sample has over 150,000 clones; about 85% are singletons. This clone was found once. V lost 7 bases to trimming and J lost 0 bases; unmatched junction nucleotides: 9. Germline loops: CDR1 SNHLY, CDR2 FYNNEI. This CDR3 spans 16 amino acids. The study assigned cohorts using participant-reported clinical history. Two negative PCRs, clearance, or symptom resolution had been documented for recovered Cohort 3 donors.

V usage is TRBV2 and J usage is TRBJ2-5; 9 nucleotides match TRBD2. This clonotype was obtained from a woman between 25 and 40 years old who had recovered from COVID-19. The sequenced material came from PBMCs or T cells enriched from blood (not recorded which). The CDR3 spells CASTSGMARYQETQYF. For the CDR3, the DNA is TGTGCCAGCACTAGCGGGATGGCCAGGTACCAAGAGACCCAGTACTTC.